This TCR beta chain was retrieved from a study of shared clonotypes between healthy human individuals. The wider study: There were three CD4 naive, three CD4 memory, two CD8 naive and one CD8 memory plates per donor.

Naive CD8 cells, CD45RO-negative and positively selected for CCR7, excluded terminally differentiated effector memory CD45RA+ cells. Donors were healthy HIV-negative adults without recent acute infections or vaccinations. Germline lookup yields CDR1 SNHLY and CDR2 FYNNEI. The V end lost 4 bases, the J end lost 2 bases, and 12 bases lay between the germline ends. The CDR3 covers 14 residues. Deep level was the assay's run setting. Produced via immunoSEQ multiplex PCR; TCRdb's table is partial and in-frame only. The data show about 2.1 million clones, 80% to 95% seen once. This TCR derives from a man younger than 35 in good health. Some clones in this sample may be carry-over from other donors' samples. The rearrangement uses TRBV2 and TRBJ2-7; D gene ambiguous. Sequencing input: naive CD8+ T cells from PBMCs. CDR3: CASSAFRIPYEQYF. The CDR3 DNA is TGTGCCAGCAGTGCGTTCAGGATCCCCTACGAGCAGTACTTC.